The present entry profiles one T cell receptor (beta chain) with its context. Its antigen is unidentified. The sample is drawn from a study of cytomegalovirus exposure and HLA in healthy donors. General observations from the study: The classifier reportedly diagnosed cytomegalovirus status with high sensitivity and specificity. Common viral pathogens (according to a later analysis) appeared linked to several of the most significant clusters.

Losses at the gene ends were 6 bases for V and 8 bases for J; bases not matched to a gene: 12. Germline V gives CDR1 MNHNY, CDR2 SVGAGI (reference sequence). The CDR3 extends over 15 amino acids. Use of 60 Vbeta and 13 Jbeta primers characterized the PCR. The repertoire was sequenced with immunoSEQ multiplex PCR; TCRdb's copy has only in-frame clones and lacks some. In total, the table holds roughly 35,000 clones. Specimen: PBMCs. The J gene is TRBJ1-4, the V gene TRBV6-6; the match to TRBD1 covers 7 bases. The receptor was isolated from a woman aged 40 to 50 in good health and CMV-seropositive. This CDR3 is CASSGQAPKREKLFF. The CDR3 region has the DNA TGTGCCAGCAGCGGACAGGCCCCTAAGCGGGAAAAACTGTTTTTT.